This TCR beta chain emerged from a study of blood T cells in healthy people across ages. CDR3 length: 15 residues. The germline V gene has CDR1 ENHRY and CDR2 SYGVKD. Trimming took off 4 bases at V and 1 base at J, with 11 bases between the two ends. About this clonotype: Its antigen is not known.

Study-wide results and caveats: Long-lived and aged donors differed, with more naive CD4+ cells and higher diversity in the long-lived. Per million T cells, TCR beta diversity dropped about linearly as age rose.

No fewer than 6.5 million PBMCs went into each sample. Next came a second PCR, run for 7 to 11 cycles, which used a sample-barcoded 5' primer along with a J-beta primer mix. TCRdb re-called the 5' RACE reads with MiXCR, one entry per CDR3 protein. This sample has about 630,000 distinct CDR3 sequences, with under 25% found just once. This TCR was sampled from a man between 65 and 85 years old in good health. Sequencing was performed on blood. The rearrangement uses TRBV10-3 and TRBJ1-5, with D hard to call. In nucleotides, the CDR3 is TGTGCCATCAGTGCGGGCCTCGGGAGCAATCAGCCCCAGCATTTT. This sequence encodes CAISAGLGSNQPQHF.